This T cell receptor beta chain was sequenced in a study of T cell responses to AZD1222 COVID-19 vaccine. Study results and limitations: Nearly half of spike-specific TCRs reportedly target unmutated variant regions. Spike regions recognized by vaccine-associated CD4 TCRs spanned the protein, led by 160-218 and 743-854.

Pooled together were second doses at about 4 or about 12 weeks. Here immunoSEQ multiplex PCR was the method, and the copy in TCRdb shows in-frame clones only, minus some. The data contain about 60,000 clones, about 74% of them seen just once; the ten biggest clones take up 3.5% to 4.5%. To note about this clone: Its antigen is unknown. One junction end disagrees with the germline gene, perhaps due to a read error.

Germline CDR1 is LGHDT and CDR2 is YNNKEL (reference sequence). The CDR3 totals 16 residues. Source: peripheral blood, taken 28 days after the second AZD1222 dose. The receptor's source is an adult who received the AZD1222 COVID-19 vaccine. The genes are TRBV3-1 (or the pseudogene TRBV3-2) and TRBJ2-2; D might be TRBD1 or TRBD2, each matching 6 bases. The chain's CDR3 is CASSEDGGGKTGELFF. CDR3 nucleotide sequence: TGTGCCAGCAGCGAAGACGGGGGCGGAAAGACCGGGGAGCTGTTTTTT.